This TCR beta chain was sequenced for a study of T-cell reconstitution after alpha-beta-depleted transplantation in children. Whole-study results and caveats: Newly produced T cells mostly provided counts and TCRbeta diversity after one year, as hyperexpanded clones declined. Some patients owed their high day-60 TCRbeta diversity to surviving recipient T cells and thymic progenitors. Expanded clones from the graft, numbering several hundred, reportedly supplied alpha-beta T cells about two months after transplant.

TCRbeta library construction was performed incorporating unique molecular identifiers. TCRdb re-derived calls from the PCR reads in MiXCR, one entry per CDR3 protein. The table lists about 300,000 distinct CDR3 sequences, 10% of them singletons, with around 7.6% in the top ten. This clonotype has ten or more counts. Its specificity is unknown. The V and J ends lost 4 bases and 0 bases respectively, with 13 bases between them. From germline, CDR1 is LGHNA and CDR2 YSLEER. The CDR3 has 17 residues. Sequencing was performed on PBMCs, taken before TCRalphabeta/CD19-depleted stem cell transplant. The chain recombines TRBV4-3 with TRBJ2-6; either TRBD1 or TRBD2 may fit D (5 bases each). This receptor was taken from a boy younger than two with acute myeloid leukemia, due to receive a stem cell transplant. The DNA for the CDR3 is TGCGCCAGCAGCCCCTATCGGGACCTCTCTGGGGCCAACGTCCTGACTTTC. Amino acid sequence: CASSPYRDLSGANVLTF.